Below are 20 T cell receptor beta chains sequenced from a single sample in a study of control samples from healthy donors and cancer patients. Some clones are missing from TCRdb's copy, which holds only in-frame ones; the method was immunoSEQ multiplex PCR. The table has roughly 76,000 clones, about 93% seen once; the top ten hold roughly 6.1%. The material sequenced was blood. The source is a woman in her 40s in good health.

The chain combines TRBV19 with TRBJ2-7, with D unresolved. The CDR3 runs to 14 residues. Trimming left V 4 bases short and J 0 bases short, with 10 bases between. Germline CDR1 LNHDA, CDR2 SQIVND (reference sequence). CDR3 coding DNA: TGTGCCAGTAGTAGTTGGCAGACCTCCTACGAGCAGTACTTC. Its protein is CASSSWQTSYEQYF.

The rearrangement uses TRBV6-4 and TRBJ1-3; D remains ambiguous. The CDR3 is 15 amino acids. CDR1 and CDR2 from the germline V gene are MRHNA and SNTAGT. V lost 5 bases and J 4 bases, leaving 15 bases between the germline ends. The CDR3 reads CASSQKFEPGNTIYF. Written as DNA, the CDR3 is TGTGCCAGCAGTCAAAAATTTGAGCCCGGAAACACCATATATTTT.

Turning to this clone: Other DNA sequences in the same sample also yield this CDR3. The chain links TRBV6-5 to TRBJ1-3; 9 positions agree with TRBD1. CDR3 length: 15 amino acids. Per germline, CDR1 MNHEY and CDR2 SVGAGI. V lost 6 bases, J lost 4 bases, and 7 bases stayed unmatched. The CDR3 nucleotides read TGTGCCAGCAGGGGACAGGGTCGCTCCGGAAACACCATATATTTT. Amino acid sequence: CASRGQGRSGNTIYF.

CDR3 sequence: CASSVGQGDEKLFF. The CDR3 region has the DNA TGTGCCAGCAGCGTTGGACAGGGTGATGAAAAACTGTTTTTT. The V and J genes are TRBV9 and TRBJ1-4; 8 nucleotides match TRBD1. Trimming removed 2 bases from V and 6 bases from J; junction bases left unmatched: 3. CDR1 and CDR2 from the germline V gene are SGDLS and YYNGEE. The CDR3 is 14 amino acids. The full variable domain, rest sourced from reference TRBV9 and TRBJ1-4, is DSGVTQTPKHLITATGQRVTLRCSPRSGDLSVYWYQQSLDQGLQFLIQYYNGEERAKGNILERFSAQQFPDLHSELNLSSLELGDSALYFCASSVGQGDEKLFFGSGTQLSVL.

The V and J genes are TRBV6-2 or TRBV6-3 and TRBJ1-1; D might be TRBD1 (5 bases). The CDR3 is 15 residues long. Germline V gene lookup returns CDR1 MNHEY and CDR2 SVGEGT. Trimming took off 2 bases at V and 0 bases at J, with 10 bases between the two ends. CDR3 protein: CASSYVGGMNTEAFF. CDR3 DNA sequence: TGTGCCAGCAGTTACGTGGGGGGGATGAACACTGAAGCTTTCTTT.

V is TRBV24-1 and J is TRBJ2-1; weak D call: TRBD1 (6 bases). The germline V gene encodes CDR1 KGHDR and CDR2 SFDVKD. The CDR3 consists of 16 residues. V lost 0 bases and J 6 bases, leaving 14 bases between the germline ends. CDR3 DNA: TGTGCCACCAGTGATTTGACAGGGTCTCCCCTCAATGAGCAGTTCTTC. This translates into CATSDLTGSPLNEQFF.

The rearrangement uses TRBV19 and TRBJ2-1, with D hard to call. V lost 1 base, J lost 6 bases, and 1 base lay in between. In germline, CDR1 is LNHDA, CDR2 SQIVND (reference sequence). The CDR3 is made up of 11 amino acids. DNA of the CDR3: TGTGCCAGTAGTATAGGCAATGAGCAGTTCTTC. Translation: CASSIGNEQFF.

This chain joins TRBV2 and TRBJ1-5, with TRBD1 matching 8 bases. After removal of 3 bases from V and 4 bases from J, the junction contained 2 bases not matched to a gene. The CDR3 is 14 residues long. CDR1 and CDR2 from the germline V gene are SNHLY and FYNNEI. The CDR3 is CASSDGQGNQPQHF. The CDR3 region has the DNA TGTGCCAGCAGTGACGGACAGGGTAATCAGCCCCAGCATTTT.

The chain joins TRBV30 to TRBJ2-7, with TRBD1 identical over 11 bases. This CDR3 has 13 amino acids. Looked up from germline, CDR1 is GTSNPN and CDR2 is SVGIG (reference sequence). V shed 4 bases and J 3 bases; nucleotides not matched to a gene: 2. The CDR3 loop reads CAWTGTGGYEQYF. The CDR3 DNA follows: TGTGCCTGGACCGGGACAGGGGGCTACGAGCAGTACTTC.

The sample holds one count of this clone. The gene calls are TRBV30 and TRBJ2-3; D is undetermined. V was clipped by 2 bases and J by 4 bases, with 7 bases between them. This CDR3 has 12 amino acids. The germline V gene encodes CDR1 GTSNPN and CDR2 SVGIG (reference sequence). The CDR3 spells CAWSFSSDTQYF. Here the CDR3 DNA reads TGTGCCTGGAGTTTTAGCTCAGATACGCAGTATTTT.

V usage is TRBV10-3 and J usage is TRBJ2-5; 15 nucleotides match TRBD2. CDR1 and CDR2 from the germline V gene are ENHRY and SYGVKD. CDR3 length equals 17 residues. V was pared by 6 bases and J by 5 bases, with 10 bases of the junction left unmatched. The chain's CDR3 is CAISAGLAGGRVETQYF. In DNA, the CDR3 is TGTGCCATCAGCGCCGGACTAGCGGGGGGGCGGGTGGAGACCCAGTACTTC.

The chain has TRBV10-2 and TRBJ2-1; D is unresolved. V was clipped by 8 bases and J by 0 bases, with 11 bases between them. The CDR3 length is 14 residues. The V gene's germline CDR1 is WSHSY and CDR2 SAAADI. The CDR3 is CASRSVSSYNEQFF. The CDR3 coding sequence is TGCGCCAGCCGAAGCGTCAGCTCCTACAATGAGCAGTTCTTC.

The rearrangement uses TRBV25-1 and TRBJ2-5; a possible D gene is TRBD2 (7 bases). Germline loops: CDR1 MGHDK, CDR2 SYGVNS. The CDR3 extends over 17 amino acids. V was clipped by 0 bases and J by 5 bases, with 19 bases between them. CDR3 nucleotides: TGTGCCAGCAGTGAATATACCCTCGGCGGGGGCTTGGAGACCCAGTACTTC. Protein: CASSEYTLGGGLETQYF.

Concerning this clone: This same CDR3 is encoded by further DNA sequences in the sample. This rearrangement joins TRBV19 to TRBJ1-3; maybe TRBD1 (5 bases). In germline, CDR1 is LNHDA, CDR2 SQIVND (reference sequence). The CDR3 runs 16 residues. V was cut by 3 bases and J by 0 bases, with 12 bases left in between. The CDR3 DNA reads TGTGCCAGTAGTATGGAGGGACTTTCCTCTGGAAACACCATATATTTT. It encodes CASSMEGLSSGNTIYF.

V usage is TRBV2 and J usage is TRBJ2-1; the match to TRBD2 covers 8 bases. This CDR3 is 12 amino acids long. The germline gives CDR1 SNHLY, CDR2 FYNNEI. V trimming: 6 bases; J trimming: 15 bases; junction bases outside the gene matches: 10. CDR3 sequence: CASRSIIAGMFF. CDR3 in DNA: TGTGCCAGCAGGTCGATTATAGCGGGGATGTTCTTC.

The V and J genes are TRBV5-1 and TRBJ1-5; D gene uncertain. Germline CDR1 is SGHRS and CDR2 is YFSETQ. Trimming shortened V by 0 bases and J by 1 base, and 8 bases separated the two germline ends. The CDR3 loop spans 15 amino acids. CDR3 sequence reads: CASSLAPGSNQPQHF. CDR3 bases: TGCGCCAGCAGCTTGGCCCCCGGGAGCAATCAGCCCCAGCATTTT.

The V and J genes are TRBV6-1 and TRBJ1-5; no clear D. The CDR3 is 13 amino acids. V lost 1 base and J 6 bases, leaving 7 bases between the germline ends. Germline V CDR1 and CDR2: MNHNS, SASEGT. The CDR3 DNA sequence: TGTGCCAGCAGTGAAGTTGGGTCTCAGCCCCAGCATTTT. Encoded protein: CASSEVGSQPQHF.

J is TRBJ2-7 and V is TRBV6-5; D is uncertain. The CDR3 is 13 residues long. Germline CDR1 reads MNHEY; CDR2 reads SVGAGI. The V gene lost 8 bases and the J gene lost 7 bases, with 18 bases spanning the gap. CDR3 in DNA: TGTGCCAGCTCCGAGAGAACCTACGAGGAGCAGTACTTC. Its translation is CASSERTYEEQYF.

J is TRBJ2-7 and V is TRBV4-3; D possibly corresponds to TRBD1 (5 bases). This CDR3 has 15 residues. Trimming left V 0 bases short and J 2 bases short, with 11 bases between. CDR1 is LGHNA and CDR2 is YSLEER in the germline V gene. The CDR3 loop is CASSQEPTAAYEQYF. The CDR3 region has the DNA TGCGCCAGCAGCCAAGAGCCGACAGCCGCCTACGAGCAGTACTTC.

The chain uses TRBV28 and TRBJ1-4; D possibly corresponds to TRBD1 (6 bases). This CDR3 spans 16 amino acids. The germline CDR1 and CDR2 sequences are MDHEN and SYDVKM. V dropped 6 bases and J dropped 3 bases, with 17 bases sitting between them. In DNA, the CDR3 is TGTGCCAGCAGCCCGACGACGCAGGGGCCTAATGAAAAACTGTTTTTT. It is translated as CASSPTTQGPNEKLFF.